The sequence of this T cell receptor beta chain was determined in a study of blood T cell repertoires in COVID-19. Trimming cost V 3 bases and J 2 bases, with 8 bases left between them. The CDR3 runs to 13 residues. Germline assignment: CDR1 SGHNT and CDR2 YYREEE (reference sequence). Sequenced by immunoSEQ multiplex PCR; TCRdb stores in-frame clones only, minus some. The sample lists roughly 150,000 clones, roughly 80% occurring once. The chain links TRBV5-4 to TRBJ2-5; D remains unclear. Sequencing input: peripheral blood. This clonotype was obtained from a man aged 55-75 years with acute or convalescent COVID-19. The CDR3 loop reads CASSSQVQETQYF. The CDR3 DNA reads TGTGCCAGCAGCTCTCAGGTGCAAGAGACCCAGTACTTC.